The T cell receptor (beta chain) described here comes from a study of tumor-infiltrating lymphocytes in localized non-small cell lung cancer. At the level of the study: The cohort mixed smokers and never-smokers, several histologies, and some post-neoadjuvant-chemotherapy samples. Study-wide results and caveats: TCRbeta sequencing showed higher T cell infiltration in tumors than uninvolved lung. Each assay used a separate piece of the same tissue.

Turning to this clone: Its antigen is undetermined.

The protocol was immunoSEQ multiplex PCR, while the TCRdb copy is restricted to in-frame clones and leaves out a portion. Of 25,000 to 30,000 clones listed, 70% to 90% are singletons. The sequenced material came from lung tumor tissue. This TCR derives from a human donor with non-small cell lung cancer.

The CDR3 spells CATSGRGKLFF. The CDR3, as DNA: TGTGCCACCAGCGGGAGAGGTAAACTGTTTTTT. The rearrangement uses TRBV15 and TRBJ1-4, with unresolved D. The germline V gene has CDR1 LNHNV and CDR2 YYDKDF (reference sequence). V was pared by 5 bases and J by 11 bases, with 9 bases between. This CDR3 contains 11 residues.